This TCR beta chain was identified in a study of shared clonotypes between healthy human individuals. Study findings and constraints: Clonotype sharing among the donors was expected to vary with sequencing depth.

It was at deep level that the assay was run. Sequencing was performed with immunoSEQ multiplex PCR; in TCRdb, only in-frame clones are kept and a portion is missing. The sample records about 510,000 clones, 60% to 80% being singletons. V lost 3 bases and J lost 9; bases outside the gene matches: 11. The germline V gene encodes CDR1 MGHDK and CDR2 SYGVNS. This CDR3 comprises 16 residues. This clone was seen only once. Its antigen is unknown. The sample taken for sequencing was PBMCs. V gene TRBV25-1 combines with J gene TRBJ2-1, with 10 bases lining up with TRBD2. The TCR sequence derives from a woman between 40 and 55 years old in good health. Some clones in this sample may be carry-over from other donors' samples. CDR3 in amino acids: CASSESGRASGGEQFF. The CDR3 bases are TGTGCCAGCAGTGAGAGCGGGAGGGCCTCTGGAGGTGAGCAGTTCTTC.